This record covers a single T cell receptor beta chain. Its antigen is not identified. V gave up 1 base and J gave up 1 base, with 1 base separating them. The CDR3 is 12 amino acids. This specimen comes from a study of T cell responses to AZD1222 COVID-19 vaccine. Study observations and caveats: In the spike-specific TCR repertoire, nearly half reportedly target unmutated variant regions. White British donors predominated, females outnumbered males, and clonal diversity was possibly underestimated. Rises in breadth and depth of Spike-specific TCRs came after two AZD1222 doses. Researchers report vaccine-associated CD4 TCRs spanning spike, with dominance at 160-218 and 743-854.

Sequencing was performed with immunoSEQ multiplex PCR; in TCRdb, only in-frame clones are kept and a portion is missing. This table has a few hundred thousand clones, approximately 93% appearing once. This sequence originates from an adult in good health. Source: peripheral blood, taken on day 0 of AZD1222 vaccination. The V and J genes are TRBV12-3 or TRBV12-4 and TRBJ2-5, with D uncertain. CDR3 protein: CASSLVQETQYF. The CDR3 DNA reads TGTGCCAGCAGTTTAGTCCAAGAGACCCAGTACTTC.